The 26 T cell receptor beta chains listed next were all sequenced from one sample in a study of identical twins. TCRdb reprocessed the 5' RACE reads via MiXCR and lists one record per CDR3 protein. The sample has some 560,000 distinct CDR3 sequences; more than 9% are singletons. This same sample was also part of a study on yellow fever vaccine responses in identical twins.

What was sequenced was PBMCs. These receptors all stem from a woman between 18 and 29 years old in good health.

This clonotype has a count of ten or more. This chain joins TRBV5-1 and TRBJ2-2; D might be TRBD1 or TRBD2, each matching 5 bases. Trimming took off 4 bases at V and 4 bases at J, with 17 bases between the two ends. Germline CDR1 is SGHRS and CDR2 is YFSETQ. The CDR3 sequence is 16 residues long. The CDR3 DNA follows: TGCGCCAGCAGCCTCGGGGTTAGGGGAGTCACCGGGGAGCTGTTTTTT. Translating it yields CASSLGVRGVTGELFF.

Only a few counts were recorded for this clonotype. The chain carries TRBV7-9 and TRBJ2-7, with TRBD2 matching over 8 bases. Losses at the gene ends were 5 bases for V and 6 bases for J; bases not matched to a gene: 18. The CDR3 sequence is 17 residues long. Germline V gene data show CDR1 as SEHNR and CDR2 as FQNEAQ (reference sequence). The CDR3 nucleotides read TGTGCCAGCAGCCCTCGGGGGGGGATCGAGGTTGAAACCGAGCAGTACTTC. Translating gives CASSPRGGIEVETEQYF.

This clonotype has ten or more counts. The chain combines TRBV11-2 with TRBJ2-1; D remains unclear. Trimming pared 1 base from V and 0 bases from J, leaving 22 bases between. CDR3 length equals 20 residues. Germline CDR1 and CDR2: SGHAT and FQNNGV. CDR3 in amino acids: CASSLVLGFRASSSYNEQFF. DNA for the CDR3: TGTGCCAGCAGCTTAGTTCTGGGGTTTCGAGCCTCAAGCTCCTACAATGAGCAGTTCTTC.

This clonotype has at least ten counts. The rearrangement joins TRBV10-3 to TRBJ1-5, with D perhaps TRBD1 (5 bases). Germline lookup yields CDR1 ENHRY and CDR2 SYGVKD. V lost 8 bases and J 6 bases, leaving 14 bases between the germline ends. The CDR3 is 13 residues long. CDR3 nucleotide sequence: TGTGCCATCGGACGGGAGGGGAGTCAGCCCCAGCATTTT. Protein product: CAIGREGSQPQHF.

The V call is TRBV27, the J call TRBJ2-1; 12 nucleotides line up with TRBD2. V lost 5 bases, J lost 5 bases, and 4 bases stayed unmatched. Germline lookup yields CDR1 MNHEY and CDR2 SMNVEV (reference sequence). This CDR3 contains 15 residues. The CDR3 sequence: CASSLRTSGNNEQFF. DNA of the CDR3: TGTGCCAGCAGTCTTAGGACTAGCGGGAACAATGAGCAGTTCTTC.

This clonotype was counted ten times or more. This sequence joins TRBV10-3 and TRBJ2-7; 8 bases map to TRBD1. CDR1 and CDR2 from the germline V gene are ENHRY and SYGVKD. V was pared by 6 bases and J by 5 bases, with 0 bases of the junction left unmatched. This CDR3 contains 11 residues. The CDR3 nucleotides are TGTGCCATCAGGACAGGGGACGAGCAGTACTTC. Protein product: CAIRTGDEQYF.

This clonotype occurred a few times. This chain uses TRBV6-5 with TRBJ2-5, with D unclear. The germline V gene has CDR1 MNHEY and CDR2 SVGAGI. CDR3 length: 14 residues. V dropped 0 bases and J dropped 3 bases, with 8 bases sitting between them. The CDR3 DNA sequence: TGTGCCAGCAGTTACTCGGGCACAAAAGAGACCCAGTACTTC. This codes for CASSYSGTKETQYF.

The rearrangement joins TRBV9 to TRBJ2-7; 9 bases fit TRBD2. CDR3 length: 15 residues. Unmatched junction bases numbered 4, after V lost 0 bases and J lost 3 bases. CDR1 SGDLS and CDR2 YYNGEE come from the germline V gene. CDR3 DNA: TGTGCCAGCAGCGTAGAGCCTAGCGGGGACTACGAGCAGTACTTC. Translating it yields CASSVEPSGDYEQYF. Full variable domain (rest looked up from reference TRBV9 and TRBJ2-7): DSGVTQTPKHLITATGQRVTLRCSPRSGDLSVYWYQQSLDQGLQFLIQYYNGEERAKGNILERFSAQQFPDLHSELNLSSLELGDSALYFCASSVEPSGDYEQYFGPGTRLTVT.

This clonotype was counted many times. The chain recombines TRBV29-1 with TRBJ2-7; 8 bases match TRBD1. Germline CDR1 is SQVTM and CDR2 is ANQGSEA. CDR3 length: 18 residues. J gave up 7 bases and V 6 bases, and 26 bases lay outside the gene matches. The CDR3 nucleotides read TGCAGCGTCAAGTTACCGGGACAGGTTATTCCAAACACCATGGAGCAGTACTTC. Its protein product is CSVKLPGQVIPNTMEQYF.

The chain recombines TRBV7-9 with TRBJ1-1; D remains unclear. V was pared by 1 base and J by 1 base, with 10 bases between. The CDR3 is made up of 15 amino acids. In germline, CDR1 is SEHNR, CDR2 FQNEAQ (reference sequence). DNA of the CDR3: TGTGCCAGCAGCTTAGGCTGGGGAGAGAACACTGAAGCTTTCTTT. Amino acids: CASSLGWGENTEAFF.

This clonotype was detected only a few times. The DNA for the CDR3 is TGTGCCAGCAGTCCAGGCCCGGCCCGAGTCGGCGAGCAGTACTTC. Translated: CASSPGPARVGEQYF. This rearrangement joins TRBV12-3 or TRBV12-4 to TRBJ2-7; D ambiguous. V was trimmed by 5 bases and J by 6 bases, leaving 20 bases between them. The CDR3 sequence is 15 residues long.

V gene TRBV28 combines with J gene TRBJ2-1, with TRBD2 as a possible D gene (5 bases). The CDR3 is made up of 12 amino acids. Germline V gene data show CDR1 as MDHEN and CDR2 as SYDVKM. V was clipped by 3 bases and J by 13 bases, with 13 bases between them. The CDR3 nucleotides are TGTGCCAGCAGTTTGGGAGTTACTAATCAGTTCTTC. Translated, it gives CASSLGVTNQFF.

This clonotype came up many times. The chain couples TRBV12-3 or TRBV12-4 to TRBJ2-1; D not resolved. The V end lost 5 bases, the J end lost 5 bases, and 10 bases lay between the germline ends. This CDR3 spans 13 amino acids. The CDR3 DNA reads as TGTGCCAGCAGTCCCCGGATAAACAATGAGCAGTTCTTC. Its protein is CASSPRINNEQFF.

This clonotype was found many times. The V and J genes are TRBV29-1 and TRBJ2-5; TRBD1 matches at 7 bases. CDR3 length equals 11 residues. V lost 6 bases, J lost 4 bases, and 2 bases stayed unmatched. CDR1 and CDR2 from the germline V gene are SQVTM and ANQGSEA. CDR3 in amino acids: CSVRQGETQYF. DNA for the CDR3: TGCAGCGTGAGACAGGGAGAGACCCAGTACTTC.

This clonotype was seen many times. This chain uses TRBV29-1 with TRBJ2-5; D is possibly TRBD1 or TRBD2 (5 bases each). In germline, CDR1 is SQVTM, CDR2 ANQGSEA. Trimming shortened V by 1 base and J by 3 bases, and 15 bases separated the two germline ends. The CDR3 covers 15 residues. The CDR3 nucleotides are TGCAGCGTTGAAGTCCCCGCTTGGGGGAAAGAGACCCAGTACTTC. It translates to CSVEVPAWGKETQYF.

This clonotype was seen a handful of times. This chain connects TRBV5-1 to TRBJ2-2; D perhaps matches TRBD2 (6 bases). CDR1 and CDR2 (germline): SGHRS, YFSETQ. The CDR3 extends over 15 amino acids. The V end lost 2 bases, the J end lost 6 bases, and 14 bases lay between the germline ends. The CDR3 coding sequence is TGCGCCAGCAGCTTAGATGGGACTTCGGCCGGGGAGCTGTTTTTT. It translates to CASSLDGTSAGELFF.

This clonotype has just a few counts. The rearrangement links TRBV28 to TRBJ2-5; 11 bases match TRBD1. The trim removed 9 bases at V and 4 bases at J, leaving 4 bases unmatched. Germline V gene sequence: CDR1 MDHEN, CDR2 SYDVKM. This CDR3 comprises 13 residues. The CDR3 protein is CASRTGGAETQYF. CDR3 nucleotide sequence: TGTGCCAGTAGGACAGGGGGCGCAGAGACCCAGTACTTC.

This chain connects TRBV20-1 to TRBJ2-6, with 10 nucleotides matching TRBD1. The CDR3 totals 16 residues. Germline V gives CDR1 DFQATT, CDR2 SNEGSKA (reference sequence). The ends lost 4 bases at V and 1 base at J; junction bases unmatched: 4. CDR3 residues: CSAIRTGGSGANVLTF. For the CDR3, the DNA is TGCAGTGCTATCCGGACAGGGGGTTCTGGGGCCAACGTCCTGACTTTC.

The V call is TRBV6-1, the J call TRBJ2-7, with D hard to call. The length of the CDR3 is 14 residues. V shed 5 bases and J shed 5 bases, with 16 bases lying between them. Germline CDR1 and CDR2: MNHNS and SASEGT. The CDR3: CASSNSLGRDEQYF. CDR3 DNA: TGTGCCAGCAGTAATTCTTTAGGAAGGGACGAGCAGTACTTC.

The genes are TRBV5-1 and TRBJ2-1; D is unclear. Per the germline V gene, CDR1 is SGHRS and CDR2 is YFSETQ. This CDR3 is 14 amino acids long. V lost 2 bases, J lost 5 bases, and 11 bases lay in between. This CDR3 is CASSLGVGHNEQFF. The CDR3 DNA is TGCGCCAGCAGCTTAGGTGTAGGACACAATGAGCAGTTCTTC.

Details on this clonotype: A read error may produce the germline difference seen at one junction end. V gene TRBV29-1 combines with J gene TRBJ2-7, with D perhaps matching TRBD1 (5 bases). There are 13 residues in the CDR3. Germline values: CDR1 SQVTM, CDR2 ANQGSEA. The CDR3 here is CSVEVGYGDSLSF. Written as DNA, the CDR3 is TGCAGCGTTGAAGTGGGTTACGGAGACAGCTTGTCTTTC.

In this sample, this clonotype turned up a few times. The CDR3 bases are TGCAGTGCTAGAAACAGGAACTACAATGAGCAGTTCTTC. Translated, it gives CSARNRNYNEQFF. This chain links TRBV20-1 with TRBJ2-1, with D tentatively TRBD1 (5 bases). The V end lost 2 bases, the J end lost 3 bases, and 8 bases lay between the germline ends. Germline CDR1 and CDR2: DFQATT and SNEGSKA (reference sequence). The CDR3 consists of 13 residues.

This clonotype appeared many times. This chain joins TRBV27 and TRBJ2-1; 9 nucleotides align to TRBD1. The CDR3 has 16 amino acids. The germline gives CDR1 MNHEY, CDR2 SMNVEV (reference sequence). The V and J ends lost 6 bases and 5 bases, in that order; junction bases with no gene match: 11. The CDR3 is CASRKNRGRIDNEQFF. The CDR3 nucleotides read TGTGCCAGCAGAAAAAACAGGGGGCGCATCGACAATGAGCAGTTCTTC.

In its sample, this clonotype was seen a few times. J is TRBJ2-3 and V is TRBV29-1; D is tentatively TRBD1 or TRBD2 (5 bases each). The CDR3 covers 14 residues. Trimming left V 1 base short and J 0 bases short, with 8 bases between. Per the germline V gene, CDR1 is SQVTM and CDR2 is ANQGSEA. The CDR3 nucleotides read TGCAGCGTTGAAGGGGGGTTTAGCACAGATACGCAGTATTTT. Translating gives CSVEGGFSTDTQYF.

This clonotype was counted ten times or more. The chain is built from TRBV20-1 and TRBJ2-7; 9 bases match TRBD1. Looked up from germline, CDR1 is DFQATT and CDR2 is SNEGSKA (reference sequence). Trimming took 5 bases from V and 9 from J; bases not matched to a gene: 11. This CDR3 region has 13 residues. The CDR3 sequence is CSAYRGQDLGQYF. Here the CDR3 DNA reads TGCAGTGCTTACAGGGGGCAGGATTTAGGGCAGTACTTC.

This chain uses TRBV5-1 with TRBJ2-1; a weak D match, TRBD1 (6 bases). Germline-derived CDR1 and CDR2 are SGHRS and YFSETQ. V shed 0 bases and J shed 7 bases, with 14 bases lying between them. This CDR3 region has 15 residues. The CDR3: CASSLEWGLQNEQFF. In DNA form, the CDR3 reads TGCGCCAGCAGCTTGGAGTGGGGGCTACAGAATGAGCAGTTCTTC.